One and the same sample provided the 16 T cell receptor beta chains below, sequenced in a study of T-cell reconstitution after alpha-beta-depleted transplantation in children. Study outcomes and limitations: Once a year had passed after transplant, T-cell counts and diversity came mostly from newly produced T cells.

No antigen has been assigned to these receptors. Unique molecular identifiers were used to barcode this TCRbeta library. TCRdb itself ran the PCR reads through MiXCR, one entry per CDR3 protein. Of around 300,000 distinct CDR3 sequences in the sample, about 7.3% were seen once. The sequencing here drew on peripheral blood, taken 360 days after TCRalphabeta/CD19-depleted stem cell transplant. Receptor source: a female patient aged 2 to 10 who had a stem cell transplant for Fanconi anemia, so the T cells may come from the graft donor.

This clonotype was seen repeatedly, ten times or more. The chain links TRBV6-5 to TRBJ1-1; TRBD1 aligns across 9 bases. The CDR3 sequence is 16 residues long. Germline trimming cut 2 bases from V and 9 bases from J; bases unmatched to any gene: 13. Germline values: CDR1 MNHEY, CDR2 SVGAGI. The CDR3 reads CASSYHRSPGTGKAFF. CDR3 sequence (DNA): TGTGCCAGCAGTTACCACCGGAGTCCCGGGACAGGGAAAGCTTTCTTT.

This clonotype was observed a handful of times. The gene calls are TRBV21-1 and TRBJ2-4. TRBV21-1 is flagged as a pseudogene. The CDR3 covers 13 residues. The DNA for the CDR3 is TGTGCCAGCAACGCAAGGGTCCAAAACATTCAGTACTTC. Protein product: CASNARVQNIQYF.

Only a few counts were recorded for this clonotype. The chain carries TRBV6-2 or TRBV6-3 and TRBJ1-6; TRBD1 might be the D (5 bases). CDR1 and CDR2 from the germline V gene are MNHEY and SVGEGT. The V and J ends lost 2 bases and 9 bases respectively, with 11 bases between them. The CDR3 contains 14 residues. The CDR3 region is CASSYIGVRSPLHF. The CDR3 coding sequence is TGTGCCAGCAGTTACATAGGGGTTCGTTCACCCCTCCACTTT.

This clonotype was counted at least ten times. The rearrangement links TRBV5-1 to TRBJ2-3; TRBD2 matches 7 bases. Trimming took 4 bases from V and 2 from J; bases not matched to a gene: 10. Germline CDR1 is SGHRS and CDR2 is YFSETQ. The CDR3 length is 16 residues. The CDR3 sequence: CASSPGTTRITDTQYF. The CDR3 DNA reads as TGCGCCAGCAGCCCAGGGACTACCCGAATCACAGATACGCAGTATTTT.

Ten or more counts support this clonotype. The chain has TRBV12-3 or TRBV12-4 and TRBJ1-5; TRBD1 might be the D (5 bases). The CDR3 contains 14 residues. V was shortened by 5 bases and J by 11 bases, with 19 bases between the two germline ends. CDR3 residues: CASSLRDGSLAQHF. For the CDR3, the DNA is TGTGCCAGCAGTCTCCGGGACGGCAGTTTGGCCCAGCATTTT.

This clonotype was counted ten times or more. The chain carries TRBV5-6 and TRBJ1-6; 8 nucleotides line up with TRBD1. Germline CDR1 is SGHDT and CDR2 is YYEEEE. V gave up 5 bases and J gave up 9 bases; unmatched junction bases: 13. The CDR3 has 16 residues. The CDR3 DNA reads as TGTGCCAGCAGTAAGGACAGGGTTCTCCGCCCTTCACCCCTCCACTTT. This translates into CASSKDRVLRPSPLHF.

This clonotype was recorded at least ten times. The rearrangement links TRBV9 to TRBJ1-6; D is unresolved. The CDR3 spans 13 residues. In germline, CDR1 is SGDLS, CDR2 YYNGEE. Trimming took 2 bases from V and 5 from J, leaving 5 bases between them. The CDR3 nucleotides are TGTGCCAGCAGCGTCACAGATAATTCACCCCTCCACTTT. Translated, it gives CASSVTDNSPLHF.

This clonotype was observed at least ten times. This sequence joins TRBV9 and TRBJ2-3, with D maybe TRBD2 (6 bases). The CDR3 runs 15 residues. Germline values: CDR1 SGDLS, CDR2 YYNGEE. Deletions cut 4 bases from V and 0 bases from J, with 12 bases between. Here the CDR3 reads CASSPTGTSTDTQYF. CDR3 nucleotides: TGTGCCAGCAGCCCAACCGGGACTAGCACAGATACGCAGTATTTT.

This clonotype was observed at least ten times. CDR3 nucleotide sequence: TGTGCCAGCAGTCCACTTGGTCGCCCAGATACGCAGTATTTT. Protein sequence: CASSPLGRPDTQYF. The gene calls are TRBV12-3 or TRBV12-4 and TRBJ2-3; D not resolved. Trimming stripped 5 bases from V and 4 bases from J, with 13 bases between. This CDR3 is built from 14 residues.

Ten or more counts support this clonotype. This rearrangement joins TRBV20-1 to TRBJ2-4, with a weak D call TRBD2 (6 bases). The CDR3 totals 15 residues. Germline lookup yields CDR1 DFQATT and CDR2 SNEGSKA (reference sequence). V lost 5 bases and J 0 bases, leaving 14 bases between the germline ends. The CDR3 loop reads CSARLGPIAKNIQYF. Here the CDR3 DNA reads TGCAGTGCTCGACTAGGGCCCATAGCCAAAAACATTCAGTACTTC.

The chain carries TRBV6-1 and TRBJ2-7; D might be TRBD2 (6 bases). The germline CDR1 and CDR2 sequences are MNHNS and SASEGT. Trimming took 6 bases from V and 2 from J, leaving 17 bases between them. This CDR3 contains 15 residues. The CDR3: CASSRESGSAYEQYF. In DNA, the CDR3 is TGTGCCAGCAGCCGCGAGAGCGGGTCTGCCTACGAGCAGTACTTC.

This clonotype was found a few times. The V and J genes are TRBV14 and TRBJ2-2; TRBD1 matches 7 bases. Germline V gene sequence: CDR1 SGHDN, CDR2 FVKESK. V shed 0 bases and J 4 bases; nucleotides not matched to a gene: 8. The CDR3 is made up of 17 amino acids. The CDR3 reads CASSQERNRGGTGELFF. DNA for the CDR3: TGTGCCAGCAGCCAAGAGAGAAACAGGGGTGGCACCGGGGAGCTGTTTTTT.

The V call is TRBV11-1, the J call TRBJ2-5; tentative D call: TRBD1 (5 bases). The CDR3 runs to 16 residues. Trimming removed 6 bases from V and 6 bases from J, with 23 bases in between. The germline V gene has CDR1 SGHAT and CDR2 FQDESV (reference sequence). The DNA of the CDR3 is TGTGCCAGCAGAGGTGCGGTGGGGCTAGGAGAGAAGACCCAGTACTTC. Translated, it gives CASRGAVGLGEKTQYF.

At least ten counts were recorded for this clonotype. The V and J genes are TRBV12-3 or TRBV12-4 and TRBJ2-7; D not resolved. The germline V and J ends were trimmed by 6 bases and 0 bases, with 6 bases remaining between them. This CDR3 region has 12 residues. DNA of the CDR3: TGTGCCAGCAGGCAGAGCTCCTACGAGCAGTACTTC. Encoded protein: CASRQSSYEQYF.

This clonotype was observed at least ten times. One end of the junction is discordant with germline, which a read error may explain. V gene TRBV20-1 combines with J gene TRBJ1-2, with a possible D match to TRBD1 (6 bases). The CDR3 extends over 14 amino acids. The germline CDR1 and CDR2 sequences are DFQATT and SNEGSKA (reference sequence). Here the CDR3 reads CSAPSPRGLYGYTF. The CDR3 region has the DNA TGCAGTGCCCCGTCGCCCAGGGGCCTCTATGGCTACACTTTC.

This clonotype was detected ten times or more. This sequence joins TRBV10-2 and TRBJ2-7; D perhaps matches TRBD2 (5 bases). V was trimmed by 0 bases and J by 5 bases, leaving 20 bases between them. CDR1 WSHSY and CDR2 SAAADI come from the germline V gene. There are 17 residues in the CDR3. CDR3 sequence reads: CASSESTGSGNRNEQYF. The CDR3 nucleotides are TGCGCCAGCAGTGAGTCGACGGGAAGCGGTAATAGGAACGAGCAGTACTTC.